The source of this T cell receptor beta chain is a study of cytomegalovirus exposure and HLA in healthy donors. General study results and limits: Analyses of presence and absence presupposed an approximately uniform sequencing depth across donors. Being indistinguishable, some V segments were excluded, TRBV6-2 and TRBV6-3 among them.

J gave up 0 bases and V 4 bases, and 1 base lay outside the gene matches. The V gene's germline CDR1 is KGHSH and CDR2 LQKENI. CDR3 length: 15 amino acids. The primer mix had 60 Vbeta and 13 Jbeta primers. The method was immunoSEQ multiplex PCR; TCRdb's version includes in-frame clones alone and lacks a portion of them. The data hold 140,000 or so clones, with around three quarters observed a single time. Comments on this clone: Antigen: not known.

Sequenced sample: PBMCs. The TCR originated in a woman aged 18-29 years in good health and CMV-seropositive. V and J are TRBV18 and TRBJ1-1, with TRBD1 matching 11 bases. This CDR3 reads CASSLGQGVNTEAFF. CDR3 in DNA: TGTGCCAGCTCACTGGGACAGGGGGTGAACACTGAAGCTTTCTTT.